These 30 T cell receptor beta chains were sequenced from one sample in a study of technical replicates of blood from a few donors. The data were produced by immunoSEQ multiplex PCR, yet TCRdb's version contains in-frame clones alone and is incomplete. The data contain 85,000 to 90,000 clones, about nine tenths of them seen just once; the ten biggest clones take up 0.2% to 0.3%. The sample taken for sequencing was T cells isolated from PBMCs. The receptors derive from a human donor in good health.

The V gene is TRBV28, the J gene TRBJ2-7; 8 bases agree with TRBD1. The CDR3 length is 20 residues. The germline V gene encodes CDR1 MDHEN and CDR2 SYDVKM. V was pared by 3 bases and J by 1 base, with 20 bases of the junction left unmatched. The CDR3 reads CASSFPPLGQATSKSYEQYF. CDR3 nucleotides: TGTGCCAGCAGTTTTCCCCCACTGGGACAGGCGACCTCAAAGTCCTACGAGCAGTACTTC.

The gene calls are TRBV6-6 and TRBJ2-5; perhaps TRBD1 as D (6 bases). Per germline, CDR1 MNHNY and CDR2 SVGAGI (reference sequence). The CDR3 is 13 amino acids. V lost 5 bases and J 0 bases, leaving 7 bases between the germline ends. The CDR3 sequence: CASSQGNQETQYF. The CDR3 coding sequence is TGTGCCAGCAGTCAGGGGAACCAAGAGACCCAGTACTTC.

The V call is TRBV11-1, the J call TRBJ1-2; no clear D. CDR1 is SGHAT, CDR2 FQDESV, per germline (reference sequence). This CDR3 spans 11 amino acids. Trimming stripped 4 bases from V and 6 bases from J, with 6 bases between. CDR3 bases: TGTGCCAGCAGCTCACGGGATGGCTACACCTTC. Protein product: CASSSRDGYTF.

The J gene is TRBJ1-1, the V gene TRBV27; no clear D. V was pared by 5 bases and J by 11 bases, with 21 bases between. The CDR3 runs 14 residues. CDR1 is MNHEY, CDR2 SMNVEV, per germline (reference sequence). Written as DNA, the CDR3 is TGTGCCAGCAGTGGCCCGGGTTTTGGTCGCGAGGCTTTCTTT. Protein sequence: CASSGPGFGREAFF.

The V call is TRBV6-4, the J call TRBJ2-3; 11 nucleotides match TRBD2. The CDR3 runs 15 residues. The V segment lost 5 bases and the J segment 4 bases; nucleotides outside the gene matches: 5. CDR1 is MRHNA and CDR2 is SNTAGT in the germline V gene. CDR3 sequence (DNA): TGTGCCAGCAGTTCCGAACTAGCGGGAGCAGATACGCAGTATTTT. It encodes CASSSELAGADTQYF.

The genes are TRBV28 and TRBJ1-6; D is uncertain. V shed 5 bases and J shed 0 bases, with 8 bases lying between them. The CDR3 has 15 residues. CDR1 and CDR2 (germline): MDHEN, SYDVKM. The CDR3 loop is CASSQQSSYNSPLHF. The CDR3 region has the DNA TGTGCCAGCAGTCAACAGAGCTCCTATAATTCACCCCTCCACTTT.

V is TRBV5-1 and J is TRBJ1-2, with unresolved D. The CDR3 extends over 13 amino acids. Germline CDR1 SGHRS, CDR2 YFSETQ. Trimming left V 2 bases short and J 3 bases short, with 8 bases between. The CDR3 loop is CASSFEGDYGYTF. The CDR3 DNA is TGCGCCAGCAGCTTCGAGGGAGACTATGGCTACACCTTC.

This sequence joins TRBV5-1 and TRBJ2-4, with no clear D. This CDR3 is built from 15 residues. The germline CDR1 and CDR2 sequences are SGHRS and YFSETQ. The V and J ends lost 2 bases and 0 bases respectively, with 9 bases between them. CDR3 loop: CASSFNSLAKNIQYF. The CDR3 DNA reads TGCGCCAGCAGCTTTAACTCCTTAGCCAAAAACATTCAGTACTTC. The variable domain in full, completed from reference TRBV5-1 and TRBJ2-4, reads KAGVTQTPRYLIKTRGQQVTLSCSPISGHRSVSWYQQTPGQGLQFLFEYFSETQRNKGNFPGRFSGRQFSNSRSEMNVSTLELGDSALYLCASSFNSLAKNIQYFGAGTRLSVL.

The chain couples TRBV29-1 to TRBJ2-1; 7 nucleotides match TRBD1. Trimming cost V 6 bases and J 0 bases; bases outside gene matches: 11. This CDR3 is 16 amino acids long. The germline CDR1 and CDR2 sequences are SQVTM and ANQGSEA. CDR3 sequence reads: CSVHPRQGSSYNEQFF. The CDR3, as DNA: TGCAGCGTGCACCCAAGACAGGGAAGCTCCTACAATGAGCAGTTCTTC.

This chain joins TRBV4-1 and TRBJ1-2, with D perhaps TRBD1 (6 bases). The CDR3 runs to 17 residues. Germline CDR1 and CDR2: MGHRA and YSYEKL. Trimming stripped 1 base from V and 6 bases from J, with 21 bases between. The CDR3 bases are TGCGCCAGCAGCCAAGCCCGGTCCCTGAGGGACACTCATGGCTACACCTTC. It is translated as CASSQARSLRDTHGYTF.

The rearrangement joins TRBV15 to TRBJ1-1, with D maybe TRBD1 (6 bases). V lost 3 bases to trimming and J lost 1 base, with 18 bases between them. The CDR3 is 17 amino acids. Germline CDR1 LNHNV, CDR2 YYDKDF (reference sequence). The DNA for the CDR3 is TGTGCCACCAGCAGTCCTGGGGGGGGCGGGGGGAACACTGAAGCTTTCTTT. Translating it yields CATSSPGGGGGNTEAFF.

The CDR3 loop reads CATDRTGGNTIYF. The DNA of the CDR3 is TGTGCCACCGATCGGACAGGGGGAAACACCATATATTTT. J is TRBJ1-3 and V is TRBV19, with 8 bases identical to TRBD1. CDR1 LNHDA and CDR2 SQIVND come from the germline V gene (reference sequence). The CDR3 contains 13 residues. The junction had 6 bases not matched to a gene; V was cut back by 10 bases and J by 4 bases.

The J gene is TRBJ2-1, the V gene TRBV10-1, with 7 nucleotides matching TRBD1. Germline lookup yields CDR1 WNHNN and CDR2 SYGVQD (reference sequence). The CDR3 sequence is 14 residues long. The trim removed 0 bases at V and 10 bases at J, leaving 6 bases unmatched. The CDR3 DNA reads as TGCGCCAGCAGTGAGTCGACAGGGTTTAAGGAGCAGTTCTTC. It translates to CASSESTGFKEQFF.

The rearrangement joins TRBV5-4 to TRBJ2-3; 10 bases are shared with TRBD2. This CDR3 contains 15 residues. V was pared by 1 base and J by 6 bases, with 5 bases of the junction left unmatched. The germline CDR1 and CDR2 sequences are SGHNT and YYREEE (reference sequence). The CDR3 DNA reads TGTGCCAGCAGCTTGTCGGGACTAGCGAGGGATACGCAGTATTTT. It specifies CASSLSGLARDTQYF. Using reference TRBV5-4 and TRBJ2-3 for the parts outside the CDR3, the full variable domain is ETGVTQSPTHLIKTRGQQVTLRCSSQSGHNTVSWYQQALGQGPQFIFQYYREEENGRGNFPPRFSGLQFPNYSSELNVNALELDDSALYLCASSLSGLARDTQYFGPGTRLTVL.

The chain uses TRBV7-2 and TRBJ2-7; D is perhaps TRBD1 (6 bases). V lost 2 bases and J lost 2, with 13 bases in between. The CDR3 spans 15 residues. CDR1 and CDR2 (germline): SGHTA, FQGNSA. The CDR3 DNA sequence: TGTGCCAGCAGCTTAACACGGGCAGGGGCCTACGAGCAGTACTTC. This gives the protein CASSLTRAGAYEQYF.

The CDR3 spells CAISPGLAGPYTGELFF. Here the CDR3 DNA reads TGTGCCATCTCCCCCGGACTAGCGGGGCCGTACACCGGGGAGCTGTTTTTT. The rearrangement links TRBV2 to TRBJ2-2, with 12 bases fitting TRBD2. Germline V gene lookup returns CDR1 SNHLY and CDR2 FYNNEI. V dropped 10 bases and J dropped 3; count of bases not matched to a gene: 12. There are 17 residues in the CDR3.

The chain combines TRBV30 with TRBJ2-7; TRBD1 agrees at 10 bases. This CDR3 contains 12 residues. CDR1 GTSNPN and CDR2 SVGIG come from the germline V gene (reference sequence). Trimming took 4 bases from V and 5 from J; bases not matched to a gene: 2. CDR3 coding DNA: TGTGCCTGGAAGACAGGGGGCGACGAGCAGTACTTC. This codes for CAWKTGGDEQYF.

The chain recombines TRBV28 with TRBJ2-7, with D perhaps TRBD1 (7 bases). The V and J ends lost 8 bases and 0 bases respectively, with 17 bases between them. Germline assignment: CDR1 MDHEN and CDR2 SYDVKM. This CDR3 contains 15 residues. This CDR3 is CASVAGTASSYEQYF. The DNA for the CDR3 is TGTGCCAGCGTTGCGGGGACAGCGAGCTCCTACGAGCAGTACTTC.

The chain joins TRBV27 to TRBJ2-7, with 8 bases that match TRBD2. The CDR3 spans 14 residues. Trimming removed 3 bases from V and 2 bases from J; junction bases left unmatched: 3. From germline, CDR1 is MNHEY and CDR2 SMNVEV (reference sequence). CDR3 nucleotide sequence: TGTGCCAGCAGTTTTACGGGAGGGCCCTACGAGCAGTACTTC. It encodes CASSFTGGPYEQYF.

CDR3 sequence reads: CASSSLAKNIQYF. The CDR3 DNA is TGTGCCAGCAGTTCGTTAGCCAAAAACATTCAGTACTTC. The rearrangement joins TRBV27 to TRBJ2-4; no firm D call. The CDR3 extends over 13 amino acids. Germline lookup yields CDR1 MNHEY and CDR2 SMNVEV (reference sequence). The V gene lost 4 bases and the J gene lost 0 bases, with 4 bases spanning the gap.

This chain links TRBV7-6 with TRBJ2-7, with D possibly TRBD2 on 6 matching bases. There are 14 residues in the CDR3. Germline-derived CDR1 and CDR2 are SGHVS and FNYEAQ. The germline V and J ends were trimmed by 1 base and 3 bases, with 10 bases remaining between them. The CDR3 region has the DNA TGTGCCAGCAGCTTAGGAATTAGCGGCTACGAGCAGTACTTC. As protein: CASSLGISGYEQYF.

The chain links TRBV28 to TRBJ1-3, with a possible D match to TRBD1 (5 bases). The CDR3 covers 14 residues. The germline CDR1 and CDR2 sequences are MDHEN and SYDVKM. V lost 4 bases and J lost 0, with 7 bases in between. CDR3 nucleotide sequence: TGTGCCAGCAGTTCGGGGGTCTCTGGAAACACCATATATTTT. This translates into CASSSGVSGNTIYF.

The rearrangement links TRBV11-2 to TRBJ2-5; 8 bases match TRBD2. Per the germline V gene, CDR1 is SGHAT and CDR2 is FQNNGV. The CDR3 contains 15 residues. After removal of 1 base from V and 3 bases from J, the junction contained 4 bases not matched to a gene. The chain's CDR3 is CASSLGRGAEETQYF. The CDR3 coding sequence is TGTGCCAGCAGCTTAGGGCGGGGGGCCGAAGAGACCCAGTACTTC.

The chain is built from TRBV6-1 and TRBJ2-3; maybe TRBD2 (5 bases). Trimming cost V 7 bases and J 0 bases, with 11 bases left between them. CDR1 and CDR2 (germline): MNHNS, SASEGT. The CDR3 loop spans 14 amino acids. The CDR3 DNA follows: TGTGCCAGCATCACGGGCGGGAGCACAGATACGCAGTATTTT. This translates into CASITGGSTDTQYF.

This clone was seen more than once but under ten times. The chain couples TRBV7-9 to TRBJ1-1, with a tentative D call TRBD1 (5 bases). This CDR3 is 11 amino acids long. Germline V gene lookup returns CDR1 SEHNR and CDR2 FQNEAQ (reference sequence). The CDR3 nucleotides read TGTGGGTCCCGGACAAGGCGTGAAGCTTTCTTT. Translating it yields CGSRTRREAFF. The variable domain in full, with the rest retrieved from reference TRBV7-9 and TRBJ1-1, is DTGVSQNPRHKITKRGQNVTFRCDPISEHNRLYWYRQTLGQGPEFLTYFQNEAQLEKSRLLSDRFSAERPKGSFSTLEIQRTEQGDSAMYLCGSRTRREAFFGQGTRLTVV.

This chain joins TRBV2 and TRBJ2-1; D possibly corresponds to TRBD2 (6 bases). The CDR3 totals 18 residues. With 8 bases removed from V and 4 bases from J, the gap between germline ends came to 27 bases. Germline V gene data show CDR1 as SNHLY and CDR2 as FYNNEI. The CDR3 bases are TGTGCCAGCTGGGCGCTCCGAAGAGGACTACCCCATTACAATGAGCAGTTCTTC. This encodes CASWALRRGLPHYNEQFF.

The count of this clone is one. The chain joins TRBV9 to TRBJ1-4; maybe TRBD1 (5 bases). Trimming took off 3 bases at V and 8 bases at J, with 11 bases between the two ends. The CDR3 sequence is 13 residues long. Germline CDR1 and CDR2: SGDLS and YYNGEE. The CDR3 protein is CASSGQGREKLFF. The CDR3 region has the DNA TGTGCCAGCAGCGGTCAGGGCAGAGAAAAACTGTTTTTT.

The V call is TRBV27, the J call TRBJ1-1; D is possibly TRBD1 (6 bases). The V end was cut by 5 bases, the J end by 5 bases, with 15 bases between. The CDR3 has 14 residues. Germline CDR1 is MNHEY and CDR2 is SMNVEV (reference sequence). CDR3 sequence (DNA): TGTGCCAGCAGTCCGTTACAGGGATGGACTGAAGCTTTCTTT. Its translation is CASSPLQGWTEAFF.

The rearrangement uses TRBV10-3 and TRBJ1-1; 10 bases line up with TRBD1. CDR1 is ENHRY, CDR2 SYGVKD, per germline. CDR3 length: 14 amino acids. Losses at the gene ends were 7 bases for V and 5 bases for J; bases not matched to a gene: 7. This chain's CDR3 is CAIKGGQGLTEAFF. In nucleotides, the CDR3 is TGTGCCATCAAGGGGGGACAGGGGTTGACTGAAGCTTTCTTT.

This clone was seen a few times. The chain carries TRBV2 and TRBJ1-1; a possible D gene is TRBD1 (5 bases). V was shortened by 7 bases and J by 1 base, with 10 bases between the two germline ends. Germline CDR1 reads SNHLY; CDR2 reads FYNNEI. This CDR3 comprises 13 residues. CDR3 amino acids: CASTNDRNTEAFF. The CDR3 DNA follows: TGTGCCAGCACCAACGACAGGAACACTGAAGCTTTCTTT. Full variable domain (rest looked up from reference TRBV2 and TRBJ1-1): EPEVTQTPSHQVTQMGQEVILRCVPISNHLYFYWYRQILGQKVEFLVSFYNNEISEKSEIFDDQFSVERPDGSNFTLKIRSTKLEDSAMYFCASTNDRNTEAFFGQGTRLTVV.